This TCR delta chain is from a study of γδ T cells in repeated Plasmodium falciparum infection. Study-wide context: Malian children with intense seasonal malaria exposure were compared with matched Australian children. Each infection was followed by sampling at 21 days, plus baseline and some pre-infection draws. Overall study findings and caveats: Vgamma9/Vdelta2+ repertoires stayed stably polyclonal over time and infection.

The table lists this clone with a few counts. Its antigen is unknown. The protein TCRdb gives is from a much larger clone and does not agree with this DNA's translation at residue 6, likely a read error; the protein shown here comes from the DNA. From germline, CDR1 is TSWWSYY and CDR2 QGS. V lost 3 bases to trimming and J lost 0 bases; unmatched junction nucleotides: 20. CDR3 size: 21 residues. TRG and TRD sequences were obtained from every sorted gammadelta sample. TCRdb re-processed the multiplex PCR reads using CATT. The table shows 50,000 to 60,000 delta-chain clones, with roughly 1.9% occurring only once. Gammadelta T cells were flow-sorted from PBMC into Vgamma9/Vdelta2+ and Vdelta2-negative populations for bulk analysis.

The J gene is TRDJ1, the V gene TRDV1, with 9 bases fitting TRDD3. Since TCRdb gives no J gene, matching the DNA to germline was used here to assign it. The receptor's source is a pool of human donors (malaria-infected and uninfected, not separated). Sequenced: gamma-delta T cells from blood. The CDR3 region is CALGEDLGRYWGTVYTDKLIF. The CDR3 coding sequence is TGTGCTCTTGGGGAGGACTTAGGGCGCTACTGGGGGACGGTGTACACCGATAAACTCATCTTT.